The T cell receptor (beta chain) under discussion was sequenced for a study of vaccination and CD4 T cells after COVID-19. Comments on this clonotype: Its target is not known.

The V gene's germline CDR1 is MNHNS and CDR2 SASEGT. The CDR3 length is 13 residues. V shed 8 bases and J shed 0 bases, with 10 bases lying between them. Regarding treatment: roughly 10-day PBMC culture with coronavirus spike peptide pools or control peptides (ViraFEST assay). The Oncomine TCR Beta short-read assay sequenced DNA from cultured CD4+ T cells. Extraction of genomic DNA was performed on cultured CD4+ T cells. TCRdb passed the PCR reads through MiXCR, listing each CDR3 protein once. The table shows about 13,000 distinct CDR3 sequences, with approximately 60% occurring only once. This chain links TRBV6-1 with TRBJ1-1; D unclear. The sequencing input was CD4+ T cells from blood, cultured in vitro. The source is a human donor who had recovered from COVID-19. The CDR3 here is CASRRSMNTEAFF. For the CDR3, the DNA is TGTGCCAGCCGCCGAAGCATGAACACTGAAGCTTTCTTT.